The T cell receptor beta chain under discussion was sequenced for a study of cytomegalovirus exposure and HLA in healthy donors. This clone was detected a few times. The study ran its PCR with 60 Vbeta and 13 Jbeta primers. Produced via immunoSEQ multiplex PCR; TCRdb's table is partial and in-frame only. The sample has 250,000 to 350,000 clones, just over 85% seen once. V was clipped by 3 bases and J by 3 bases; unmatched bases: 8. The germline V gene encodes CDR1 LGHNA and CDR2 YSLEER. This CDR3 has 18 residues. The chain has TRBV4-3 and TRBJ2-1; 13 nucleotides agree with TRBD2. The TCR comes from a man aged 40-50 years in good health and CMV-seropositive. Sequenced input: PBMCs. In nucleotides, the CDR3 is TGCGCCAGCAGCCAGGTTGGACTAGCGGGAGCACTCTACAATGAGCAGTTCTTC. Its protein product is CASSQVGLAGALYNEQFF.